What follows are 6 T cell receptor beta chains derived from one specimen sequenced in a study of T-cell memory formation after mild COVID-19. TCRdb re-analysed the 5' RACE reads in MiXCR, keeping a single row per CDR3 protein. The sample consists of roughly 130,000 distinct CDR3 sequences, around 6.3% of them appearing once. Sequencing input: PBMCs or a T cell subset sorted from them (not recorded which). These receptors came from an adult woman who had mild COVID-19 (a few samples of this study predate the infection). Cell type and time point are not known.

CDR3 region: CASSLNLAGGYNEQFF. CDR3 DNA: TGCGCCAGCAGCTTGAACCTAGCGGGGGGGTACAATGAGCAGTTCTTC. The chain recombines TRBV5-1 with TRBJ2-1; TRBD2 matches at 12 bases. Germline trimming cut 1 base from V and 4 bases from J; bases unmatched to any gene: 3. The CDR3 sequence is 16 residues long. CDR1 is SGHRS, CDR2 YFSETQ, per germline.

In its sample, this clonotype was seen many times. The rearrangement joins TRBV4-2 to TRBJ2-7, with 7 positions matching TRBD2. Germline lookup yields CDR1 LGHNA and CDR2 YNFKEQ. V was pared by 4 bases and J by 3 bases, with 12 bases of the junction left unmatched. CDR3 length: 16 amino acids. This chain's CDR3 is CASSRQQVGGSYEQYF. Here the CDR3 DNA reads TGTGCCAGCAGCCGGCAACAGGTCGGGGGGAGCTACGAGCAGTACTTC.

This clonotype turned up a few times. The V and J genes are TRBV7-3 and TRBJ2-3; no definite D call. V was pared by 3 bases and J by 2 bases, with 9 bases between. This CDR3 is 14 amino acids long. Germline V gene data show CDR1 as SGHTA and CDR2 as FQGTGA. For the CDR3, the DNA is TGTGCCAGCAGCTTCCCCTTCCTCACAGATACGCAGTATTTT. Translated, it gives CASSFPFLTDTQYF.

About this clonotype itself: Without the conserved terminal phenylalanine or tryptophan, this CDR3 likely stems from a read error. The rearrangement uses TRBV7-2 and TRBJ2-2; 11 bases are shared with TRBD2. The CDR3 has 17 residues. V shed 8 bases, J shed 2 bases, and the junction held 10 bases outside the gene matches. From germline, CDR1 is SGHTA and CDR2 FQGNSA. In nucleotides, the CDR3 is TGTGCCAGCGCCATACCGGGACTAGCGGATAACACCGGGGAGCTGTTTCTT. Translating gives CASAIPGLADNTGELFL.

This chain joins TRBV2 and TRBJ1-5; D gene unclear. Trimming shortened V by 6 bases and J by 2 bases, and 11 bases separated the two germline ends. Germline-derived CDR1 and CDR2 are SNHLY and FYNNEI. This CDR3 region has 14 residues. Here the CDR3 reads CASSVERGNQPQHF. The CDR3 DNA reads TGTGCCAGCAGCGTGGAACGAGGCAATCAGCCCCAGCATTTT.

The chain carries TRBV7-7 and TRBJ1-3; the D gene is possibly TRBD1 (6 bases). V gave up 5 bases and J gave up 0 bases, with 20 bases separating them. The CDR3 is 18 amino acids. Germline V lookup: CDR1 SSHAT, CDR2 FNYEAQ (reference sequence). In DNA form, the CDR3 reads TGTGCCAGCAGCCACCGCCTCGCGACAGGCCCCTCTGGAAACACCATATATTTT. Its protein product is CASSHRLATGPSGNTIYF.